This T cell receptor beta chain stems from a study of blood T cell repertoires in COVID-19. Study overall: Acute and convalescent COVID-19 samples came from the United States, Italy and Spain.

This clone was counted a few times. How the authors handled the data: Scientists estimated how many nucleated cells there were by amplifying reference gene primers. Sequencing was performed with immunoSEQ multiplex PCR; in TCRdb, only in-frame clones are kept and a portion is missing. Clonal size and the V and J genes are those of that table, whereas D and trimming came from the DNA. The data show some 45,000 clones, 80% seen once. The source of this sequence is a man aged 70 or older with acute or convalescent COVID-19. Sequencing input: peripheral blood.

CDR3 nucleotides: TGTGCCAGCAGGCCACAGGGGGCTGGAGGCTACACCTTC. This gives the protein CASRPQGAGGYTF. The V and J genes are TRBV6-5 and TRBJ1-2, with 9 bases matching TRBD1. V shed 6 bases, J shed 8 bases, and the junction held 7 bases outside the gene matches. CDR3 length: 13 amino acids. Germline lookup yields CDR1 MNHEY and CDR2 SVGAGI.